The 27 T cell receptor beta chains presented below share a single source sample, sequenced in a study of blood T cell repertoires in COVID-19. The protocol was immunoSEQ multiplex PCR, while the TCRdb copy is restricted to in-frame clones and leaves out a portion. The repertoire holds some 140,000 clones, with about 85% as singletons. The sample comprised peripheral blood. Source of these receptors: a man in his sixties with COVID-19, enrolled during active disease.

This rearrangement joins TRBV18 to TRBJ1-2; 9 bases line up with TRBD1. The CDR3 runs to 15 residues. Germline loops: CDR1 KGHSH, CDR2 LQKENI. J gave up 5 bases and V 3 bases, and 7 bases lay outside the gene matches. This CDR3 is CASSPDRGSSYGYTF. CDR3 coding DNA: TGTGCCAGCTCACCGGACAGGGGCTCGTCATATGGCTACACCTTC.

The CDR3 here is CSVVLDRSNYGYTF. In DNA, the CDR3 is TGCAGCGTTGTCCTGGACAGATCTAACTATGGCTACACCTTC. The rearrangement joins TRBV29-1 to TRBJ1-2; D perhaps matches TRBD1 (6 bases). Germline V gives CDR1 SQVTM, CDR2 ANQGSEA. V was clipped by 4 bases and J by 0 bases, with 12 bases between them. The CDR3 has 14 residues.

The chain recombines TRBV11-2 with TRBJ2-1; 7 bases align to TRBD2. CDR1 is SGHAT, CDR2 FQNNGV, per germline. The trim removed 2 bases at V and 5 bases at J, leaving 9 bases unmatched. This CDR3 is 16 amino acids long. CDR3 protein: CASSLNLVLADNEQFF. The CDR3 nucleotides read TGTGCCAGCAGCTTAAACTTAGTCCTAGCGGACAATGAGCAGTTCTTC.

The chain employs TRBV5-1 and TRBJ1-1; D gene ambiguous. The length of the CDR3 is 14 residues. The germline CDR1 and CDR2 sequences are SGHRS and YFSETQ. Trimming pared 4 bases from V and 1 base from J, leaving 11 bases between. The CDR3 DNA follows: TGCGCCAGCAGCGACCAGGCAGGGAACACTGAAGCTTTCTTT. This codes for CASSDQAGNTEAFF.

This rearrangement joins TRBV3-1 (or the pseudogene TRBV3-2) to TRBJ1-1, with D possibly TRBD1 on 5 matching bases. With 4 bases removed from V and 0 bases from J, the gap between germline ends came to 9 bases. CDR1 LGHDT and CDR2 YNNKEL come from the germline V gene (reference sequence). This CDR3 spans 14 amino acids. CDR3 protein: CASSRSGMNTEAFF. The DNA of the CDR3 is TGTGCCAGCAGCCGTTCAGGGATGAACACTGAAGCTTTCTTT.

The V call is TRBV25-1, the J call TRBJ1-1, with unresolved D. V shed 2 bases and J shed 3 bases, with 10 bases lying between them. CDR1 and CDR2 from the germline V gene are MGHDK and SYGVNS. This CDR3 is built from 14 residues. CDR3 region: CASSETPTYTEAFF. CDR3 nucleotide sequence: TGTGCCAGCAGTGAAACCCCGACTTACACTGAAGCTTTCTTT.

The J gene is TRBJ1-2, the V gene TRBV28; D is undetermined. The germline V and J ends were trimmed by 3 bases and 1 base, with 15 bases remaining between them. Germline CDR1 MDHEN, CDR2 SYDVKM. The CDR3 covers 16 residues. The CDR3 coding sequence is TGTGCCAGCAGTTTGGGCGGCTCGGGGATTAACTATGGCTACACCTTC. It is translated as CASSLGGSGINYGYTF.

The rearrangement uses TRBV27 and TRBJ1-5; a weak D match, TRBD1 (5 bases). Per the germline V gene, CDR1 is MNHEY and CDR2 is SMNVEV (reference sequence). Trimming took 3 bases from V and 5 from J, leaving 11 bases between them. This CDR3 is 14 amino acids long. Written as DNA, the CDR3 is TGTGCCAGCAGTTTTGTATGGGGGGATCAGCCCCAGCATTTT. Translated, it gives CASSFVWGDQPQHF.

The chain is built from TRBV4-1 and TRBJ2-2; 9 bases line up with TRBD1. J gave up 0 bases and V 4 bases, and 3 bases lay outside the gene matches. The germline V gene has CDR1 MGHRA and CDR2 YSYEKL. The CDR3 sequence is 16 residues long. CDR3 DNA sequence: TGCGCCAGCAGCCGAGGACAGGGGACGAACACCGGGGAGCTGTTTTTT. Protein sequence: CASSRGQGTNTGELFF.

This chain joins TRBV28 and TRBJ2-7; TRBD1 matches 7 bases. CDR1 and CDR2 from the germline V gene are MDHEN and SYDVKM. The J segment lost 2 bases and the V segment lost 5 bases, leaving 9 bases of the junction unmatched. The CDR3 length is 15 residues. CDR3 in amino acids: CASSSPGTVTYEQYF. CDR3 bases: TGTGCCAGCAGTAGCCCTGGGACAGTAACCTACGAGCAGTACTTC. Using reference TRBV28 and TRBJ2-7 for the parts outside the CDR3, the full variable domain is DVKVTQSSRYLVKRTGEKVFLECVQDMDHENMFWYRQDPGLGLRLIYFSYDVKMKEKGDIPEGYSVSREKKERFSLILESASTNQTSMYLCASSSPGTVTYEQYFGPGTRLTVT.

The chain couples TRBV7-8 to TRBJ2-1; 9 nucleotides line up with TRBD2. The junction had 11 bases not matched to a gene; V was cut back by 8 bases and J by 9 bases. The germline V gene has CDR1 SGHVS and CDR2 FQNEAQ. This CDR3 has 14 amino acids. The CDR3: CASGSSGLATEQFF. The CDR3 DNA sequence: TGTGCCAGCGGCAGTTCGGGACTAGCCACTGAGCAGTTCTTC.

The chain has TRBV7-9 and TRBJ1-4, with D maybe TRBD1 (6 bases). Germline V gene lookup returns CDR1 SEHNR and CDR2 FQNEAQ (reference sequence). V was shortened by 3 bases and J by 0 bases, with 11 bases between the two germline ends. The CDR3 is 16 residues long. In DNA, the CDR3 is TGTGCCAGCAGCTTGTTGACAGGATCAACTAATGAAAAACTGTTTTTT. Its translation: CASSLLTGSTNEKLFF.

This chain uses TRBV28 with TRBJ2-4; TRBD2 aligns across 9 bases. This CDR3 has 15 amino acids. Trimming at V came to 2 bases and at J to 8 bases, leaving 7 bases not matched to a gene. Germline values: CDR1 MDHEN, CDR2 SYDVKM. CDR3 protein: CASSLAGGPIDIQYF. CDR3 nucleotides: TGTGCCAGCAGTTTAGCGGGAGGGCCGATAGACATTCAGTACTTC. The full variable domain, rest sourced from reference TRBV28 and TRBJ2-4, is DVKVTQSSRYLVKRTGEKVFLECVQDMDHENMFWYRQDPGLGLRLIYFSYDVKMKEKGDIPEGYSVSREKKERFSLILESASTNQTSMYLCASSLAGGPIDIQYFGAGTRLSVL.

This clone has only one observation. The chain is built from TRBV5-1 and TRBJ2-1; 7 nucleotides align to TRBD2. Germline-derived CDR1 and CDR2 are SGHRS and YFSETQ. V was pared by 6 bases and J by 8 bases, with 14 bases of the junction left unmatched. The CDR3 sequence is 15 residues long. The CDR3 region has the DNA TGCGCCAGCACCCCCCTCGGGGGGACGAGCGATGAGCAGTTCTTC. Translated, it gives CASTPLGGTSDEQFF. The entire variable domain, with the rest obtained from reference TRBV5-1 and TRBJ2-1, is as follows: KAGVTQTPRYLIKTRGQQVTLSCSPISGHRSVSWYQQTPGQGLQFLFEYFSETQRNKGNFPGRFSGRQFSNSRSEMNVSTLELGDSALYLCASTPLGGTSDEQFFGPGTRLTVL.

The chain combines TRBV23-1 with TRBJ2-1; the match to TRBD2 covers 12 bases. TRBV23-1 carries the ORF label, with uncertain function. This CDR3 has 14 amino acids. J was trimmed by 10 bases and V by 10 bases; bases with no gene match: 11. The CDR3 here is CAILTSGRIREQFF. CDR3 coding DNA: TGCGCCATCCTCACTAGCGGGAGGATCCGGGAGCAGTTCTTC.

V is TRBV2 and J is TRBJ1-6; TRBD1 is a possible D gene (6 bases). Germline loops: CDR1 SNHLY, CDR2 FYNNEI. The CDR3 spans 15 residues. Deletions cut 2 bases from V and 6 bases from J, with 11 bases between. CDR3 protein: CASSETGTLNSPLHF. The CDR3 DNA follows: TGTGCCAGCAGTGAAACCGGGACACTTAATTCACCCCTCCACTTT.

This chain links TRBV28 with TRBJ1-2; D is undetermined. The CDR3 has 12 residues. Germline CDR1 MDHEN, CDR2 SYDVKM. Between the trimmed V and J ends, which lost 5 bases and 4 bases, there was a span of 8 bases. CDR3 loop: CASSRDTYGYTF. The CDR3 nucleotides read TGTGCCAGCAGTCGCGACACCTATGGCTACACCTTC.

The J gene is TRBJ1-4, the V gene TRBV19; maybe TRBD1 (6 bases). The germline V gene has CDR1 LNHDA and CDR2 SQIVND (reference sequence). The CDR3 contains 14 residues. Trimming took off 3 bases at V and 5 bases at J, with 10 bases between the two ends. The CDR3 here is CASSMGQGNEKLFF. The CDR3 region has the DNA TGTGCCAGTAGTATGGGTCAGGGGAATGAAAAACTGTTTTTT.

The V and J genes are TRBV18 and TRBJ1-5; D unclear. CDR3 size: 13 residues. Trimming pared 3 bases from V and 7 bases from J, leaving 10 bases between. Germline V gives CDR1 KGHSH, CDR2 LQKENI. The CDR3 sequence is CASSPNAGQPQHF. CDR3 DNA: TGTGCCAGCTCACCTAACGCCGGGCAGCCCCAGCATTTT.

The V gene is TRBV7-6, the J gene TRBJ2-2, with TRBD2 matching 8 bases. The CDR3 contains 15 residues. CDR1 is SGHVS and CDR2 is FNYEAQ in the germline V gene. V shed 5 bases and J 4 bases; nucleotides not matched to a gene: 6. DNA of the CDR3: TGTGCCAGCAGCCAGACTAGCGTGGGCACCGGGGAGCTGTTTTTT. It codes for CASSQTSVGTGELFF.

This chain links TRBV9 with TRBJ2-3, with 12 bases aligning to TRBD2. Germline values: CDR1 SGDLS, CDR2 YYNGEE. Germline trimming cut 0 bases from V and 3 bases from J; bases unmatched to any gene: 8. The CDR3 is 18 residues long. CDR3 in DNA: TGTGCCAGCAGCGTAGCTTGGGCTAGCGGGGGGGTTACAGATACGCAGTATTTT. Encoded protein: CASSVAWASGGVTDTQYF.

This clone has only one observation. The CDR3 region is CASSQTGNTEAFF. The CDR3 bases are TGTGCCAGCAGTCAAACAGGGAACACTGAAGCTTTCTTT. J is TRBJ1-1 and V is TRBV14; possible D gene TRBD1, 5 bases. Trimming took off 6 bases at V and 1 base at J, with 9 bases between the two ends. The length of the CDR3 is 13 residues. Per the germline V gene, CDR1 is SGHDN and CDR2 is FVKESK.

The chain uses TRBV4-1 and TRBJ1-2; perhaps TRBD1 as D (5 bases). The CDR3 loop spans 13 amino acids. V was shortened by 2 bases and J by 7 bases, with 11 bases between the two germline ends. Germline V gives CDR1 MGHRA, CDR2 YSYEKL. CDR3 residues: CASSQSREGGYTF. In DNA, the CDR3 is TGCGCCAGCAGCCAATCCAGGGAGGGTGGCTACACCTTC.

The chain carries TRBV7-8 and TRBJ2-1, with 14 bases fitting TRBD2. V was clipped by 5 bases and J by 12 bases; unmatched bases: 9. This CDR3 has 15 amino acids. The V gene's germline CDR1 is SGHVS and CDR2 FQNEAQ. CDR3 sequence: CASSGPGLAGVGQFF. As DNA, the CDR3 is TGTGCCAGCAGCGGGCCGGGACTAGCGGGAGTTGGGCAGTTCTTC.

V gene TRBV7-2 combines with J gene TRBJ2-5; unclear D gene. The CDR3 sequence is 14 residues long. Germline V gene data show CDR1 as SGHTA and CDR2 as FQGNSA. The V end was cut by 5 bases, the J end by 1 base, with 11 bases between. Written as DNA, the CDR3 is TGTGCCAGCAGCCCCTGGGCTACCCAAGAGACCCAGTACTTC. Encoded protein: CASSPWATQETQYF.

V and J are TRBV18 and TRBJ1-1; tentative D call: TRBD1 (5 bases). V lost 3 bases and J 5 bases, leaving 19 bases between the germline ends. Germline V gives CDR1 KGHSH, CDR2 LQKENI. This CDR3 contains 16 residues. This chain's CDR3 is CASSPAGVTVVTEAFF. The DNA for the CDR3 is TGTGCCAGCTCACCGGCAGGCGTGACAGTGGTAACTGAAGCTTTCTTT.

This clone came up a few times. The CDR3 loop is CAISEYEGNGYTF. CDR3 DNA: TGTGCCATCAGTGAGTATGAGGGAAATGGCTACACCTTC. The chain uses TRBV10-3 and TRBJ1-2, with D uncertain. CDR3 length: 13 residues. Looked up from germline, CDR1 is ENHRY and CDR2 is SYGVKD. V lost 1 base to trimming and J lost 6 bases, with 9 bases between them.